The 9 T cell receptor beta chains listed next were all sequenced from one sample in a study of OX40 agonist ivuxolimab in advanced cancers. Sequenced by immunoSEQ multiplex PCR; TCRdb stores in-frame clones only, minus some. The sample carries more than 60,000 clones, approximately 86% recorded once. The sequencing used CD4+ or CD8+ T cells sorted from blood, collected in a trial of the OX40 agonist ivuxolimab. These receptors came from an adult with an advanced solid tumor such as melanoma, head and neck, liver or kidney cancer.

CDR3 residues: CASIPGMYTGELFF. The CDR3 bases are TGTGCCAGTATCCCAGGGATGTACACCGGGGAGCTGTTTTTT. V and J are TRBV19 and TRBJ2-2; possible D gene TRBD1, 5 bases. CDR1 is LNHDA and CDR2 is SQIVND in the germline V gene (reference sequence). The CDR3 is 14 residues long. Trimming shortened V by 7 bases and J by 3 bases, and 12 bases separated the two germline ends.

This chain uses TRBV10-2 with TRBJ1-1; no definite D call. Germline loops: CDR1 WSHSY, CDR2 SAAADI. The germline V and J ends were trimmed by 2 bases and 0 bases, with 10 bases remaining between them. CDR3 length: 15 residues. The CDR3 coding sequence is TGCGCCAGCAGTGAGAGTATAGCCATGAACACTGAAGCTTTCTTT. Translation: CASSESIAMNTEAFF.

The chain employs TRBV10-3 and TRBJ2-3, with 16 positions matching TRBD2. In germline, CDR1 is ENHRY, CDR2 SYGVKD. V gave up 8 bases and J gave up 9 bases; unmatched junction bases: 8. The CDR3 extends over 15 amino acids. The CDR3 loop reads CAIQPGLAGGETQYF. CDR3 bases: TGTGCCATCCAGCCGGGACTAGCGGGGGGGGAAACGCAGTATTTT.

The J gene is TRBJ2-5, the V gene TRBV5-1, with 7 bases matching TRBD2. The J call is doubtful: the DNA matches TRBJ2-7 better. The germline gives CDR1 SGHRS, CDR2 YFSETQ. The CDR3 totals 18 residues. The CDR3 is CASSFRAATSRGDYEQYF. The DNA of the CDR3 is TGCGCCAGCAGCTTCCGAGCGGCCACTAGTCGGGGGGACTACGAGCAGTACTTC.

The gene calls are TRBV7-3 and TRBJ2-2, with D hard to call. The CDR3 has 12 residues. The germline V gene has CDR1 SGHTA and CDR2 FQGTGA. Trimming cost V 1 base and J 8 bases, with 5 bases left between them. CDR3 bases: TGTGCCAGCAGCTTAATGTCAGGGGAGCTGTTTTTT. Amino acid sequence: CASSLMSGELFF.

The rearrangement uses TRBV10-3 and TRBJ2-7, with 10 bases fitting TRBD1. The CDR3 has 15 residues. Germline-derived CDR1 and CDR2 are ENHRY and SYGVKD. The trim removed 0 bases at V and 6 bases at J, leaving 5 bases unmatched. For the CDR3, the DNA is TGTGCCATCAGTGAGTCGGGGGACAGGGGCTCCGAGCAGTACTTC. Amino acid sequence: CAISESGDRGSEQYF.

The rearrangement links TRBV28 to TRBJ1-5, with unresolved D. Looked up from germline, CDR1 is MDHEN and CDR2 is SYDVKM. The CDR3 covers 13 residues. V dropped 3 bases and J dropped 0 bases, with 3 bases sitting between them. Here the CDR3 reads CASSLVSNQPQHF. The CDR3, as DNA: TGTGCCAGCAGTTTGGTTAGCAATCAGCCCCAGCATTTT. The whole variable domain, remainder taken from reference TRBV28 and TRBJ1-5, is DVKVTQSSRYLVKRTGEKVFLECVQDMDHENMFWYRQDPGLGLRLIYFSYDVKMKEKGDIPEGYSVSREKKERFSLILESASTNQTSMYLCASSLVSNQPQHFGDGTRLSIL.

The rearrangement uses TRBV30 and TRBJ1-1, with 7 bases aligning to TRBD1. The V segment lost 4 bases and the J segment 5 bases; nucleotides outside the gene matches: 13. The germline CDR1 and CDR2 sequences are GTSNPN and SVGIG (reference sequence). This CDR3 region has 15 residues. The CDR3 sequence is CAWNPRGTARTEAFF. CDR3 nucleotide sequence: TGTGCCTGGAATCCCCGCGGGACAGCCCGGACTGAAGCTTTCTTT.

For the CDR3, the DNA is TGTGCCAGCCGGCCGGGGACTACCGACAATGAGCAGTTCTTC. It encodes CASRPGTTDNEQFF. The chain links TRBV19 to TRBJ2-1; 7 positions match TRBD2. Trimming took 9 bases from V and 5 from J; bases not matched to a gene: 10. Germline V lookup: CDR1 LNHDA, CDR2 SQIVND (reference sequence). This CDR3 is 14 amino acids long. Combining the CDR3 with reference TRBV19 and TRBJ2-1 gives the whole variable domain DGGITQSPKYLFRKEGQNVTLSCEQNLNHDAMYWYRQDPGQGLRLIYYSQIVNDFQKGDIAEGYSVSREKKESFPLTVTSAQKNPTAFYLCASRPGTTDNEQFFGPGTRLTVL.